This paragraph reports one T cell receptor (beta chain). Its antigen remains undetermined. It has no much larger one-base neighbor in the sample; base qualities were not kept. The record originates from a study of blood T cell repertoires in COVID-19 (dated by TCRdb to between 2020 and 2021). In terms of the full investigation: Collaborator samples came from the United States, Italy and Spain and covered acute and convalescent phases of COVID-19. A de-identified subject ID, COVID-19 status, age in years and sex were almost always included in the sample metadata. Deeply sampled blood TCRbeta repertoires from subjects exposed to, actively infected with, or recovered from COVID-19 were included in the dataset. The prospective study material was composed of cDNA or gDNA derived from T cells, B-cell-depleted T cells, or PBMCs. Samples were obtained from the ongoing ImmuneRACE study (first 160 participants) and from 1,254 subjects provided by 6 global collaborators. Where HLA class I and class II types were available, the types were taken from metadata supplied by the sample provider, not from assay-based typing. The repertoires were released in a freely available public database intended as a resource for research on the immune response to SARS-CoV-2.

From a lookup of the germline V gene, CDR1 and CDR2 are SGHRS and YFSETQ. The V and J ends are trimmed by 4 bases and 5 bases, leaving 12 bases between them. The CDR3, from cysteine to phenylalanine, totals 13 residues. The CDR3 DNA has 39 bases and is translated from base 1. TCRbeta CDR3 regions were amplified from genomic DNA using the immunoSEQ Assay, a bias-controlled multiplex PCR. Concerning the study's data processing: Within the assay, amplification of reference gene primers was used to estimate how many nucleated cells each sample contained. To quantify the absolute abundance of each unique TCRbeta CDR3 rearrangement, sequence reads were collapsed and filtered. Productive Simpson clonality was computed per sample as the square root of Simpson's diversity index over productive rearrangements. Sourced from immuneACCESS, this table was stored by TCRdb with only in-frame sequences that have V and J called. A share of the clones is absent; for the studies checked, an unresolved V gene accounts for under half, and the remainder has no known explanation. For V, J and clone size, that table is used; D and trimming come from the DNA. Here the sample has just over 95,000 clones; roughly 89% occur a single time. Of the sample, approximately 15% is held by the ten largest clones.

Whole blood was collected in K2EDTA tubes by collaborating institutions according to the institutions' own protocols. For TCRbeta analysis, collaborators shipped samples in one of three forms: frozen whole blood, isolated PBMCs, or DNA extracted from either of those sample types. Study-wide findings and limitations: How much clinical and demographic metadata was included differed by source and by participant, and the metadata was provided uncurated.

This sequence uses TRBV5-1 and TRBJ1-1; perhaps TRBD1 is the D gene, with 6 bases matching. Sequenced input: peripheral blood. The source of this sequence is a human donor in a cohort sampled during active COVID-19. The DNA sequence is TGCGCCAGCAGCCAGGGGTGGGGGACTGAAGCTTTCTTT. It translates to CASSQGWGTEAFF.